This T cell receptor (beta chain) derives from a study of blood T cell repertoires in COVID-19. Study overall: COVID-19 samples from acute and convalescent phases originated in the United States, Italy and Spain.

Regarding this clone: Additional DNA sequences in this sample encode the identical CDR3.

Repertoires were generated with immunoSEQ multiplex PCR, while TCRdb's copy carries only in-frame clones and drops some. The table has some 260,000 clones, 70% to 90% seen once. Germline V gene sequence: CDR1 SGHNT, CDR2 YYREEE (reference sequence). The J segment lost 4 bases and the V segment lost 4 bases, leaving 7 bases of the junction unmatched. The CDR3 consists of 16 residues. This rearrangement joins TRBV5-4 to TRBJ2-7, with 14 bases fitting TRBD2. The clonotype was recovered from a woman between 25 and 40 years old with acute or convalescent COVID-19. The sample comprised peripheral blood. CDR3 sequence (DNA): TGTGCCAGCAGCCCGGGGACTAGCGGGAGTTCTTACGAGCAGTACTTC. It codes for CASSPGTSGSSYEQYF. Filled out from reference TRBV5-4 and TRBJ2-7, the complete variable domain reads ETGVTQSPTHLIKTRGQQVTLRCSSQSGHNTVSWYQQALGQGPQFIFQYYREEENGRGNFPPRFSGLQFPNYSSELNVNALELDDSALYLCASSPGTSGSSYEQYFGPGTRLTVT.